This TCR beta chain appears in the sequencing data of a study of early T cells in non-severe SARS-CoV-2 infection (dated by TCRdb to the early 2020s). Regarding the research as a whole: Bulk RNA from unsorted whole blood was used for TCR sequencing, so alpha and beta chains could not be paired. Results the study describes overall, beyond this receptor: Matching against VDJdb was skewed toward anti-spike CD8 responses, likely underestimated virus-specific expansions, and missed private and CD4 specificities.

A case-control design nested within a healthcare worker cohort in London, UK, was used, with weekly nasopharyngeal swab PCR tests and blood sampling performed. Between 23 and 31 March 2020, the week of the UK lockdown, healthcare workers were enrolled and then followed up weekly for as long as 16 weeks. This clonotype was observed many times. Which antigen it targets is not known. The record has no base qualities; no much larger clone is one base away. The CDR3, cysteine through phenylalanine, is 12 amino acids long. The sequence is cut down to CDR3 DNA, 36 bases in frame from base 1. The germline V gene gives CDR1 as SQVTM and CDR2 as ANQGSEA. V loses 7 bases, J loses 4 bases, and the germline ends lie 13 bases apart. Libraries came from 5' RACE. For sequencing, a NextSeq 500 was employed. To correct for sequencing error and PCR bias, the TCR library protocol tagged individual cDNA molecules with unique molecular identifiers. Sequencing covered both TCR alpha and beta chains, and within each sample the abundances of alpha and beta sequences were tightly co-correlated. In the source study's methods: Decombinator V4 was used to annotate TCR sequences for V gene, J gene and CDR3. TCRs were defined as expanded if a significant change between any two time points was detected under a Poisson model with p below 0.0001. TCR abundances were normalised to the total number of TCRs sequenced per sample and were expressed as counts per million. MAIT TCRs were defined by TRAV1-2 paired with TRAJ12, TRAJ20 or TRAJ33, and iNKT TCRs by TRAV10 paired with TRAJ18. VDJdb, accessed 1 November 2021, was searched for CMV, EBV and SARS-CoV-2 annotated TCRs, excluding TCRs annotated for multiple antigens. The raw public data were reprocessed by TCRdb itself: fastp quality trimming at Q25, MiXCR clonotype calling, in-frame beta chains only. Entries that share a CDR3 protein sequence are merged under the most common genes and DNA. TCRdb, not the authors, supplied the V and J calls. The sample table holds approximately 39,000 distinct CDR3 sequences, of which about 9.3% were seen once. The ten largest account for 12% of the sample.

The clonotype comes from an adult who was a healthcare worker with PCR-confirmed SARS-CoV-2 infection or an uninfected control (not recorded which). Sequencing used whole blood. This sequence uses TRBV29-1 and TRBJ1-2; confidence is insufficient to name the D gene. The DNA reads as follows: TGCAGCGCTCGATCAGCTCCCTATGGCTACACCTTC. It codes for CSARSAPYGYTF.